These T cell receptor beta chains were read from a single sample in a study of T cells in localized non-small cell lung cancer. Using immunoSEQ multiplex PCR, the repertoire was profiled, and TCRdb retains in-frame clones only, with some absent. The repertoire holds fewer than 40,000 clones, around 84% seen once, with about 4.2% in the top ten. The material was peripheral blood, obtained before any cancer treatment. Every receptor here comes from a male donor aged 60 or over with stage III lung adenocarcinoma. Each CDR3 is given with its conserved first and last residue. The order of the fields is V gene, J gene, D gene, CDR3 length, CDR3 DNA, CDR3 protein. D genes are given only for firm matches.

TRBV2	TRBJ1-2	-	15	TGTGCCAGCAGTGAAATCTCCCATCCTGCCGATGGCTACACCTTC	CASSEISHPADGYTF
TRBV19	TRBJ1-6	TRBD1	19	TGTGCCAGTAGTATAGATCGGGGACAGGCGAGCTCCTATAATTCACCCCTCCACTTT	CASSIDRGQASSYNSPLHF
TRBV7-9	TRBJ1-1	-	15	TGTGCCAGCAGCTCCTTCCGGGCGGCGGACACTGAAGCTTTCTTT	CASSSFRAADTEAFF
TRBV27	TRBJ2-3	-	15	TGTGCCACCTTTAGTTATGTAACTAGCACAGATACGCAGTATTTT	CATFSYVTSTDTQYF
TRBV6-1	TRBJ1-5	-	13	TGTGCCAGCAGTCGACTGCCCGGACAGCCCCAGCATTTT	CASSRLPGQPQHF
TRBV18	TRBJ2-5	-	15	TGTGCCAGCTCACCAAGACAGGGAGGCGAGGAGACCCAGTACTTC	CASSPRQGGEETQYF
TRBV5-4	TRBJ2-3	-	16	TGTGCCAGCAGTGAGGCGGGACGCCGGGCTATTTATACGCAGTATTTT	CASSEAGRRAIYTQYF
TRBV4-2	TRBJ1-3	-	16	TGTGCCAGCAGCCAAGTACCCGGGACGGCTGGAAACACCATATATTTT	CASSQVPGTAGNTIYF
TRBV14	TRBJ2-7	TRBD1	15	TGTGCCAGCAGCCAAGTCAAGGGGGCGAAAGACGAGCAGTACTTC	CASSQVKGAKDEQYF
TRBV6-5	TRBJ2-1	-	12	TGTGCCAGCAGTTACTCTAGGTATGAGCAGTTCTTC	CASSYSRYEQFF
TRBV27	TRBJ2-7	-	14	TGTGCCAGCAGTCCCGCCGGGGGCTCCTACGAGCAGTACTTC	CASSPAGGSYEQYF
TRBV5-6	TRBJ2-5	-	13	TGTGCCAGCAGCTTGGGGGTGGGGGGGACCCAGTACTTC	CASSLGVGGTQYF
TRBV27	TRBJ2-6	-	15	TGTGCCAGCAGACCAGACCGGGCTGGGGCCAACGTCCTGACTTTC	CASRPDRAGANVLTF
TRBV19	TRBJ1-1	-	12	TGTGCCAGCACAGGGTATGTCGCTGAAGCTTTCTTT	CASTGYVAEAFF
TRBV11-2	TRBJ2-3	TRBD2	18	TGTGCCAGCAGCTTAGCCCCGACTAGCGGAGTTAGCACAGATACGCAGTATTTT	CASSLAPTSGVSTDTQYF
TRBV19	TRBJ2-1	-	13	TGTGCCAGTAGTATGTTTAGTTACAATGAGCAGTTCTTC	CASSMFSYNEQFF
TRBV5-1	TRBJ1-1	TRBD1	19	TGCGCCAGCAGATTGGGGTACAGGGGACGCGGGGTAATGAACACTGAAGCTTTCTTT	CASRLGYRGRGVMNTEAFF